This T cell receptor (beta chain) was identified in a study of cytomegalovirus exposure and HLA in healthy donors (dated by TCRdb to about 2017). Broadly, across the study: An earlier analysis of about 530 of the donors reported around 280 Gb of sequence data and roughly 120 million unique TCR beta sequences obtained from roughly 180 million T cells. An early release covering around 630 HLA-typed donors comprised 250 to 350 gigabases of sequencing data and roughly 86 million unique TCR sequences. The genetic ancestry cluster associated with self-reported Caucasian donors included about 81% of the approximately 430 genotyped donors. The study aimed to test whether signatures of past pathogen exposure could be identified by cataloging public T cell receptors. The study profiled the T cell repertoires of hundreds of subjects by immunosequencing and related them to cytomegalovirus serostatus. In addition to the first cohort of 666 subjects, a separate validation cohort of 120 different subjects was used. The study combined high-throughput TCR immunosequencing, statistical association of individual TCRs with disease status, and machine learning to predict cytomegalovirus infection status. A later analysis re-analyzed previously published TCR beta repertoires from 550 to 700 donors and added high-resolution HLA genotyping to study TCR occurrence patterns. Rather than using new phenotypic data, the later analysis identified candidate immune exposures from TCR beta sequences and from how often those sequences occurred across donors. In an earlier analysis of a few hundred of the donors, high-throughput TCR beta sequencing was used to judge whether each TCR beta V gene segment behaved as functional or pseudogenic. Donor age, sex, ethnicity and CMV serostatus were compiled together with the repertoire data. A later genetic analysis took genome-wide SNP genotypes for about 55% of the 666 donors and used that subset as a discovery cohort. Every repertoire in the discovery cohort had been generated on one and the same sequencing platform. Both class I and class II loci were covered by HLA typing, at four-digit resolution. Typing coverage varied by locus: roughly 629-640 donors for A, B, C, DRB1 and DQB1; about 520 for DQA1; 606 for DPA1; fewer than 480 for DPB1. Several DR-DQ haplotypes were handled as single units for association and clustering because linkage in the cohort was strong. Among 398 genotyped donors of the cohort, an average of around 240,000 unique TCR beta nucleotide sequences were sequenced per donor, approximately 20% of them non-productive.

The CDR3, from cysteine to phenylalanine, totals 14 residues. The kept DNA is CDR3 alone, 42 bases in frame from the first base. The trim is 0 bases for V and 1 base for J, with a gap of 7 bases between the germline ends. As encoded in the germline V gene (reference sequence), CDR1 is SGHNT while CDR2 is YYREEE. Libraries came from the immunoSEQ multiplex PCR assay. For the multiplex PCR, a mixture combining 60 forward primers for TCR Vbeta segments and 13 reverse primers for TCR Jbeta segments was used. Amplification of the CDR3 region of rearranged TCR beta genes was performed with a multiplex PCR assay on genomic DNA. The amplified TCR beta libraries were sequenced on the Illumina HiSeq System as 87-base-pair reads. On the study's bioinformatics: A later analysis tallied around 80 million unique TCR beta chains across the 550 to 850 repertoires, and about 10 million of those chains were shared by two or more donors. Raw reads were error-corrected and collapsed into unique sequences with a nearest-neighbor algorithm that merged closely related sequences to remove PCR and sequencing errors. Alignment of CDR3 sequences to IMGT reference sequences was used to assign V, D and J gene segments. Each retained sequence needed at least a six-nucleotide match to both a V gene segment and a J gene segment. A rearrangement counted as productive if the CDR3 had no stop codons and remained in frame with V and J, and every other rearrangement counted as non-productive. CDR3 was defined by IMGT convention, running from the second conserved V-encoded cysteine to the conserved J-encoded phenylalanine. The earlier analysis of about 610 of the donors excluded sequences that lacked an unambiguous match to a single V gene segment. An earlier analysis of over 450 of the donors classified V segments as functional when productive rearrangements were above 56.7% and as segregating when the standard deviation between donors was above 5%. A statistical classification framework was developed to diagnose cytomegalovirus status using the catalog of TCR beta chain sequences. In a later analysis, V and J genes were assigned by comparing TCR nucleotide sequences against IMGT/GENE-DB human TR gene sequences. The TCRdist pipeline was used in a later analysis to assign CDR3 sequences and most-parsimonious VDJ recombination scenarios. In a later analysis, each TCR beta chain was defined by its CDR3 amino acid sequence together with its V-gene family, and reads lacking a unique V-gene family were excluded. To address suspected cross-contamination and a sequencing artifact, a later analysis removed a few hundred highly shared, low-generation-probability nucleotide sequences. In a later analysis, a clonal expansion index was calculated for each public chain from normalized within-repertoire ranks of inferred template counts. In a later analysis, generation probabilities were computed with a VDJ recombination model fitted to out-of-frame rearrangements, and the resulting probabilities were checked against IGoR. A later analysis scored TCR-TCR, TCR-HLA and TCR-CMV co-occurrence with hypergeometric tests, applying a repertoire-size bias correction to TCR pairs. In a later analysis, false discovery rates were estimated by permuting HLA or CMV assignments 20 times. In a later analysis, co-occurring TCRs were grouped using DBSCAN, and TCRdist sequence similarity was added for clustering within HLA-allele-positive subsets. Repertoires with fewer than 30,000 or more than 120,000 public chains, plus five repertoires with anomalous nucleotide sharing, were excluded from co-occurrence clustering. TCRdb's version of the immuneACCESS table is confined to in-frame rearrangements and falls short of the full clone set. An unresolved V gene accounts for under half of the shortfall where checked; the remainder is of unknown origin. That table supplies the V and J calls and clone size; D and trimming were determined from the DNA. A total of over 80,000 clones appear in this sample, more than 70% of them only once. The ten largest clonotypes hold over 3% of the sample.

The cohort comprised 550 to 700 healthy bone marrow donors. At the time of sampling, all cohort members were nominally healthy, though unrecorded immune exposures were likely present. The donor was CMV seronegative and was included in the group of about 400 seronegative cohort members. Each donor provided a peripheral blood sample, and peripheral blood mononuclear cells were used for TCR beta sequencing. Genomic DNA was extracted from the blood cell samples with the Qiagen DNeasy Blood Extraction Kit. On this clone: Its antigen specificity is not known. No much larger clone exists at a distance of one base, and base qualities are not known.

The study at large found these results: The cohort was sequenced for TCR beta chains only, and without alpha or paired-chain data the features that could be detected were limited. Several of the top co-occurrence clusters appeared to be linked to parvovirus B19, influenza, CMV and Epstein-Barr virus, according to a later analysis. In a later analysis, HLA-associated TCR beta chains showed more clonal expansion and lower generation probabilities than non-associated chains that were equally common. According to the authors, the approach could potentially be generalized to other disease states and immunological phenotypes. Because the 87-base-pair reads could not distinguish some IMGT-functional V segments, including TRBV6-2 and TRBV6-3, those segments were excluded. The study gave a list of roughly 150 TCR beta chains associated with cytomegalovirus. Most TCR sequences were seen in very few donors, while some public TCRs were found in many individuals. Correlated functional status among segregating V segments might reflect linkage disequilibrium, but an unknown experimental factor could not be ruled out. In vitro tests confirmed that three of the cytomegalovirus-associated TCR beta chains recognize cytomegalovirus antigens. Assigning TCR associations to individual alleles was difficult when HLA alleles, especially DR and DQ, strongly co-occurred. The earlier analysis of 587 of the donors excluded some 15 rarely observed V segments, including chromosome 9 orphons, because counts were too low. Presence/absence analyses assumed roughly uniform sequencing depth across donors, an assumption that may not hold. In both the original and validation cohorts, the classifier was reported to diagnose cytomegalovirus status with high specificity and sensitivity. A group of highly shared sequence variants was considered likely to be a technical artifact of the sequencing pipeline. A further reported finding was that TCR beta sequences accurately predicted the HLA-A and HLA-B alleles for most subjects in the first cohort. HLA typing was unavailable for some donors at each locus, so association tests used only the typed subset. For the cohort, immune exposure information was limited to CMV serostatus. At a false discovery rate of 0.05, a later analysis linked 16,000 or so TCR beta sequences to specific HLA alleles. A later analysis found that most CMV-associated TCR beta chains appeared HLA-restricted, with HLA associations seemingly driven largely by CMV exposure. Broadly in line with IMGT annotations, most TCR beta V segments showed up in productive rearrangements about 90% or about 30% of the time in an earlier analysis of a few hundred of the donors. An association between a missense DCLRE1C variant and V-gene and J-gene trimming of TCR beta chains was found in a later genetic analysis and replicated in an independent cohort. A later genetic analysis reported fewer N-insertions in productive TCRs among donors in an Asian-associated ancestry cluster than the roughly 700-donor mean. In a later analysis, TCR association rates were found to vary across HLA loci, with the most associated TCRs seen for DRB1 alleles and the fewest for HLA-C alleles.

The chain is made from TRBV5-4 and TRBJ2-5, with no D gene named confidently. This sequence originates from a man aged 35-49 years in good health and CMV-seronegative. Specimen: PBMCs. The CDR3 protein: CASSLEEFQETQYF. The bases are TGTGCCAGCAGCTTGGAGGAGTTCCAAGAGACCCAGTACTTC.